This TCR beta chain is from a study of blood T cell repertoires in COVID-19. About the study: The analysed material was cDNA or gDNA that came from T cells, B-cell-depleted T cells, or PBMCs.

Per the original methods: Using reference gene primer amplification, nucleated cell counts were estimated. Profiled with immunoSEQ multiplex PCR; TCRdb holds only in-frame clones, not every one. V and J calls and clone size follow that table, whereas D and trimming were derived from the DNA. The repertoire includes around 56,000 clones, roughly 90% of them detected once, and about 18% sits in the top ten. V was cut by 6 bases and J by 4 bases, with 13 bases left in between. CDR1 and CDR2 from the germline V gene are SEHNR and FQNEAQ (reference sequence). The CDR3 runs 13 residues. This sequence joins TRBV7-9 and TRBJ2-7; TRBD2 might be the D (6 bases). Sequencing input: peripheral blood. This sequence was found in a human donor in a cohort sampled during active COVID-19. The CDR3 region has the DNA TGTGCCAGCAGTCGTGGCGGGGAGTACGAGCAGTACTTC. As protein: CASSRGGEYEQYF.